Listed below are T cell receptor beta chains from one sample, sequenced in a study of T cell responses to AZD1222 COVID-19 vaccine. Measured with immunoSEQ multiplex PCR; TCRdb has only the in-frame clones, and not every one. The repertoire holds over 45,000 clones, approximately 84% seen once, with 15% to 20% in the top ten. The source material was peripheral blood, sampled on day 0 of AZD1222 vaccination. These receptors originate from an adult in good health. The CDR3 runs from the conserved cysteine through the conserved F or W. A D gene is named only where the DNA matches it firmly. Some rows have no size entry. The others give once, few or many, or a class for an expanded clone.

clone_size	v_call	j_call	d_call	cdr3_nt	cdr3_aa
.	TRBV11-2	TRBJ2-7	.	TGTGCCAGCAGCTTTGGGAGTTCCGAGCAGTACTTC	CASSFGSSEQYF
once	TRBV10-3	TRBJ2-1	TRBD2	TGTGCCATCAGTCGAATAGCGGGAGGACCGGAATCCTACAATGAGCAGTTCTTC	CAISRIAGGPESYNEQFF
.	TRBV11-2	TRBJ1-2	TRBD1	TGTGCCAGCAGCTTAGGACAGGGGGACTATGGCTACACCTTC	CASSLGQGDYGYTF
once	TRBV20-1	TRBJ2-5	.	TGCAGTGCCAGTCGTTACGTATCCCAAGAGACCCAGTACTTC	CSASRYVSQETQYF
few	TRBV28	TRBJ1-5	TRBD1	TGTGCCACCCATCCCCCGGACAGGGTTTGGAATCAGCCCCAGCATTTT	CATHPPDRVWNQPQHF
.	TRBV9	TRBJ1-2	.	TGTGCCAGCAGCGTAGACGGATGGAATGGCTACACCTTC	CASSVDGWNGYTF
.	TRBV19	TRBJ1-5	.	TGTGCCAGTAGTATAGATCGAACACAGGGACAAATGGTGGGCAATCAGCCCCAGCATTTT	CASSIDRTQGQMVGNQPQHF
.	TRBV9	TRBJ2-1	TRBD1	TGTGCCAGCAGCGTAGGGGTTACAGGGGGCGCCCCCTCCTACAATGAGCAGTTCTTC	CASSVGVTGGAPSYNEQFF
.	TRBV6-4	TRBJ1-3	.	TGTGCCAGCAGTGCCCCACTGACAGACACTGGAAACACCATATATTTT	CASSAPLTDTGNTIYF
.	TRBV5-1	TRBJ2-3	.	TGCGCCAGCAGCTTGGGCGGACTCGTAGCGGCCACAGATACGCAGTATTTT	CASSLGGLVAATDTQYF
.	TRBV4-3	TRBJ1-5	.	TGCGCCAGCAGCCAAGCCCAGGGTCTCAGAAATCAGCCCCAGCATTTT	CASSQAQGLRNQPQHF
.	TRBV5-6	TRBJ1-1	.	TGTGCCAGTCTACACCGAAGGGGGACTGAAGCTTTCTTT	CASLHRRGTEAFF
.	TRBV19	TRBJ1-1	.	TGTGCCAGTAGTATAGCCGCTACTGGAAAAGCTTTCTTT	CASSIAATGKAFF
.	TRBV24-1	TRBJ2-3	.	TGTGCCACCTCCGTTCGGTCGGATACGCAGTATTTT	CATSVRSDTQYF
.	TRBV28	TRBJ2-7	TRBD1	TGTGCCAGCAGTGGGACAGGAGCCTACGAGCAGTACTTC	CASSGTGAYEQYF
.	TRBV29-1	TRBJ2-1	.	TGCAGCGTTGAAAACAGGTACAATGAGCAGTTCTTC	CSVENRYNEQFF
.	TRBV7-9	TRBJ2-2	TRBD1	TGTGCCAGCAGAACTCTAGGGACAGCGAACACCGGGGAGCTGTTTTTT	CASRTLGTANTGELFF
.	TRBV28	TRBJ2-1	.	TGTGCCAGCACGAGGTACAATGAGCAGTTCTTC	CASTRYNEQFF
.	TRBV30	TRBJ1-2	TRBD1	TGTGCCTGGAGTGAGGGACAGGACGATGGCTACACCTTC	CAWSEGQDDGYTF
.	TRBV6-5	TRBJ2-7	.	TGTGCCAGCAGTTACTCAGGACCTACGTCCTACGAGCAGTACTTC	CASSYSGPTSYEQYF
.	TRBV3-1/TRBV3-2	TRBJ2-1	TRBD2	TGTGCCAGCAGCTCAACGAGCGGGACCTACAATGAGCAGTTCTTC	CASSSTSGTYNEQFF
.	TRBV10-3	TRBJ1-5	.	TGTGCCATCAGTGACAGGGGTTTCGATCAGCCCCAGCATTTT	CAISDRGFDQPQHF
once	TRBV28	TRBJ1-2	TRBD1	TGTGCCAGCAGGGACAGGAGCTACTATGGCTACACCTTC	CASRDRSYYGYTF
once	TRBV4-3	TRBJ2-2	.	TGCGCCAGCAGCCAAGACCGACTACCGAACACCGGGGAGCTGTTTTTT	CASSQDRLPNTGELFF
few	TRBV27	TRBJ2-1	TRBD2	TGTGCCAGCAGTAAGGGGACTAGAGGAACTGAGCAGTTCTTC	CASSKGTRGTEQFF
.	TRBV5-1	TRBJ2-2	TRBD2	TGCGCCAGCAGCTTGGGCTCTAGCGGGGAGACCGGGGAGCTGTTTTTT	CASSLGSSGETGELFF
.	TRBV28	TRBJ1-2	TRBD1	TGTGCCAGTTATCGGGGACAGGGGATGTTGATGTATGGCTACACCTTC	CASYRGQGMLMYGYTF
.	TRBV20-1	TRBJ2-7	.	TGCAGTGCTAGTACGGGCAGCCGCTACGAGCAGTACTTC	CSASTGSRYEQYF
.	TRBV28	TRBJ1-5	TRBD1	TGTGCCAGCAGTTTCTCGGTAGGCAGGGGGCCTAGCAATCAGCCCCAGCATTTT	CASSFSVGRGPSNQPQHF
.	TRBV7-2	TRBJ2-5	.	TGTGCCAGCACCAAGACACTTTGGGGGACCCAGTACTTC	CASTKTLWGTQYF
.	TRBV19	TRBJ1-3	TRBD1	TGTGCCAGTACCACAGGGGCGTCTGGAAACACCATATATTTT	CASTTGASGNTIYF
.	TRBV20-1	TRBJ1-5	.	TGCAGTGCTAGTCCCCTTGCGGGAGATCAGCCCCAGCATTTT	CSASPLAGDQPQHF
.	TRBV7-9	TRBJ2-1	TRBD2	TGTGCCAGCAGCTTATCCCTTGGACTAGCGGGAACCTACAATGAGCAGTTCTTC	CASSLSLGLAGTYNEQFF
.	TRBV6-2/TRBV6-3	TRBJ1-5	.	TGTGCCAGCACCCCACGGACCTTGTTGGCCCAGCATTTT	CASTPRTLLAQHF
few	TRBV11-2	TRBJ2-7	.	TGTGCCAGCAACGTGGTTAGGGGCTACGAGCAGTACTTC	CASNVVRGYEQYF
.	TRBV6-1	TRBJ1-5	.	TGTGCCAGCAGTGAAGGCCGGGACTGGGCTCGGTGGGGGCCCCAGCATTTT	CASSEGRDWARWGPQHF
.	TRBV27	TRBJ2-1	.	TGTGCCAGCAGTTTATTCCGGCGACCAAATGAGCAGTTCTTC	CASSLFRRPNEQFF
.	TRBV5-1	TRBJ2-7	.	TGCGCCAGCAGCTTCGACGTCAATTACGAGCAGTACTTC	CASSFDVNYEQYF
.	TRBV7-9	TRBJ2-3	.	TGTGCCAGCAGCGTTATGAGGGAGAGAAGCACAGATACGCAGTATTTT	CASSVMRERSTDTQYF
.	TRBV30	TRBJ2-2	.	TGTGCCTGGAGTCGGATGGGAGTCGACGTCGGGGAGCTGTTTTTT	CAWSRMGVDVGELFF
.	TRBV6-2/TRBV6-3	TRBJ2-1	TRBD2	TGTGCCAGCAGCCCCCTAGCGGGGACGAGAGTCAATGAGCAGTTCTTC	CASSPLAGTRVNEQFF
.	TRBV5-1	TRBJ2-5	TRBD2	TGCGCCAGCAGCTTGGGTTATGTCTTGGGGCGGGAGACTCAAGAGACCCAGTACTTC	CASSLGYVLGRETQETQYF